These 29 T cell receptor beta chains were sequenced from one sample in a study of breast tumors, draining lymph nodes, adjacent tissues. TCRdb itself ran the multiplex PCR reads through MiXCR, one entry per CDR3 protein. The data hold 290,000 or so distinct CDR3 sequences, with roughly 31% observed a single time. Breast cancer patients provided tissue from their axillary draining lymph nodes. Sequencing used axillary lymph node tissue. The receptors shown here come from a female donor with breast cancer. Some clones in this sample may be carry-over from other donors' samples.

This clonotype occurred once. The chain has TRBV11-2 and TRBJ1-1, with TRBD1 as a possible D gene (5 bases). V was clipped by 2 bases and J by 10 bases, with 11 bases between them. Germline values: CDR1 SGHAT, CDR2 FQNNGV. The CDR3 is 12 residues long. The CDR3 DNA follows: TGTGCCAGCAGCTTACAGGGACCGAGAGCTTTCTTT. This encodes CASSLQGPRAFF.

This clonotype was recorded many times. The rearrangement links TRBV2 to TRBJ2-1; D perhaps matches TRBD1 (6 bases). Germline CDR1 SNHLY, CDR2 FYNNEI. This CDR3 contains 12 residues. The germline V and J ends were trimmed by 5 bases and 9 bases, with 11 bases remaining between them. CDR3 DNA sequence: TGTGCCAGCAGTTCCAGGGGCACTGAGCAGTTCTTC. Translated, it gives CASSSRGTEQFF. Looking up the rest from reference TRBV2 and TRBJ2-1 gives the full variable domain: EPEVTQTPSHQVTQMGQEVILRCVPISNHLYFYWYRQILGQKVEFLVSFYNNEISEKSEIFDDQFSVERPDGSNFTLKIRSTKLEDSAMYFCASSSRGTEQFFGPGTRLTVL.

This clonotype was observed many times. J is TRBJ2-7 and V is TRBV12-3 or TRBV12-4; 12 positions agree with TRBD2. The CDR3 runs 15 residues. J gave up 1 base and V 5 bases, and 3 bases lay outside the gene matches. For the CDR3, the DNA is TGTGCCAGCAGTGCACTAGCGGGAGGTTCCTACGAGCAGTACTTC. It is translated as CASSALAGGSYEQYF.

In this sample, this clonotype turned up many times. The chain links TRBV20-1 to TRBJ1-3; D gene ambiguous. The germline V gene has CDR1 DFQATT and CDR2 SNEGSKA (reference sequence). V lost 5 bases and J 0 bases, leaving 17 bases between the germline ends. This CDR3 is built from 16 residues. Here the CDR3 reads CSARVLRTDSGNTIYF. In nucleotides, the CDR3 is TGCAGTGCTCGAGTTCTGAGGACGGACTCTGGAAACACCATATATTTT.

This clonotype was seen only a few times. This chain uses TRBV20-1 with TRBJ2-7; 7 nucleotides align to TRBD1. With V trimmed by 3 bases and J by 6 bases, 11 bases remained unmatched. In germline, CDR1 is DFQATT, CDR2 SNEGSKA (reference sequence). The CDR3 sequence is 14 residues long. This chain's CDR3 is CSASDWTGASEQYF. The CDR3 nucleotides are TGCAGTGCTAGCGATTGGACAGGCGCCTCCGAGCAGTACTTC.

A few counts support this clonotype. Written as DNA, the CDR3 is TGTGCCAGCAGTCACGGGAGGGAGTACAATGAGCAGTTCTTC. It yields the protein CASSHGREYNEQFF. This chain uses TRBV6-2 or TRBV6-3 with TRBJ2-1; the match to TRBD2 covers 8 bases. The V gene's germline CDR1 is MNHEY and CDR2 SVGEGT. The CDR3 length is 14 residues. The junction had 4 bases not matched to a gene; V was cut back by 5 bases and J by 4 bases.

The table lists this clonotype with many counts. V and J are TRBV19 and TRBJ2-1, with TRBD2 matching over 8 bases. CDR1 and CDR2 (germline): LNHDA, SQIVND (reference sequence). CDR3 size: 15 residues. With V trimmed by 4 bases and J by 5 bases, 7 bases remained unmatched. CDR3 sequence (DNA): TGTGCCAGTAGTACGGGACTAGGAGGGCACAATGAGCAGTTCTTC. As protein: CASSTGLGGHNEQFF.

In its sample, this clonotype was seen many times. The chain uses TRBV9 and TRBJ2-1, with 7 nucleotides matching TRBD2. Per the germline V gene, CDR1 is SGDLS and CDR2 is YYNGEE. The CDR3 is made up of 14 amino acids. J was trimmed by 5 bases and V by 2 bases; bases with no gene match: 4. The chain's CDR3 is CASSVAGAHNEQFF. CDR3 bases: TGTGCCAGCAGCGTGGCGGGAGCCCACAATGAGCAGTTCTTC.

The chain joins TRBV6-1 to TRBJ1-3; D is uncertain. Between the trimmed V and J ends, which lost 1 base and 0 bases, there was a span of 7 bases. Germline CDR1 is MNHNS and CDR2 is SASEGT. The CDR3 has 15 amino acids. CDR3 protein: CASSEGILSGNTIYF. CDR3 nucleotides: TGTGCCAGCAGTGAAGGAATCCTCTCTGGAAACACCATATATTTT.

This clonotype has at least ten counts. The rearrangement joins TRBV5-5 to TRBJ1-5; tentatively, D is TRBD1 (6 bases). The CDR3 runs to 14 residues. Germline V CDR1 and CDR2: SGHKS, YYEKEE (reference sequence). The V and J ends lost 1 base and 6 bases respectively, with 11 bases between them. The CDR3 sequence: CASSLHRASQPQHF. CDR3 DNA: TGTGCCAGCAGCTTGCACAGGGCAAGTCAGCCCCAGCATTTT.

The genes are TRBV3-1 and TRBJ2-3, with 7 bases lining up with TRBD2. The V and J ends lost 3 bases and 5 bases, in that order; junction bases with no gene match: 8. The germline V gene has CDR1 LGHDT and CDR2 YNNKEL (reference sequence). The CDR3 loop spans 15 amino acids. This chain's CDR3 is CASSQGRGFGDTQYF. The CDR3 nucleotides are TGTGCCAGCAGCCAGGGGCGGGGGTTCGGAGATACGCAGTATTTT.

The chain carries TRBV28 and TRBJ2-2, with D possibly matching TRBD2 (6 bases). This CDR3 contains 15 residues. V was shortened by 0 bases and J by 4 bases, with 9 bases between the two germline ends. The germline V gene encodes CDR1 MDHEN and CDR2 SYDVKM. The CDR3: CASSLWGLSTGELFF. The CDR3 region has the DNA TGTGCCAGCAGTTTATGGGGACTCAGCACCGGGGAGCTGTTTTTT.

This clonotype came up many times. The gene calls are TRBV7-3 and TRBJ2-3, with 8 bases fitting TRBD2. V was clipped by 2 bases and J by 3 bases; unmatched bases: 4. Germline V CDR1 and CDR2: SGHTA, FQGTGA. The CDR3 has 15 residues. This CDR3 reads CASSLESGRTDTQYF. CDR3 nucleotide sequence: TGTGCCAGCAGCTTAGAAAGCGGGAGAACAGATACGCAGTATTTT.

The chain combines TRBV25-1 with TRBJ2-1, with TRBD2 matching 7 bases. J gave up 4 bases and V 2 bases, and 8 bases lay outside the gene matches. The CDR3 contains 16 residues. CDR1 is MGHDK, CDR2 SYGVNS, per germline. CDR3 region: CASSEPASGMYNEQFF. The DNA of the CDR3 is TGTGCCAGCAGTGAACCCGCTAGCGGAATGTACAATGAGCAGTTCTTC.

Only a few counts were recorded for this clonotype. As DNA, the CDR3 is TGTGCCAGTAGTACTCGGGACAGGGCGAGGAGCACTGAAGCTTTCTTT. Translating it yields CASSTRDRARSTEAFF. The chain employs TRBV19 and TRBJ1-1, with 9 positions matching TRBD1. Germline loops: CDR1 LNHDA, CDR2 SQIVND (reference sequence). The V gene end was trimmed by 4 bases and the J gene end by 4 bases; junction bases not matched to a gene: 10. This CDR3 contains 16 residues.

On this clonotype itself: Germline and junction disagree at one end, which may indicate a read error. The rearrangement links TRBV14 to TRBJ2-7; TRBD2 is a possible D gene (5 bases). This CDR3 contains 13 residues. CDR1 and CDR2 (germline): SGHDN, FVKESK. CDR3 protein: CASSRRTSYEQHF. The CDR3 DNA follows: TGTGCCAGCAGCCGACGTACTAGTTACGAGCAGCACTTC.

The chain couples TRBV20-1 to TRBJ2-2; D is unresolved. The CDR3 loop spans 11 amino acids. The V gene's germline CDR1 is DFQATT and CDR2 SNEGSKA (reference sequence). Trimming removed 6 bases at V and 3 bases at J, with 5 bases between. Here the CDR3 DNA reads TGCAGTGCCCCGGACACCGGGGAGCTGTTTTTT. Encoded protein: CSAPDTGELFF.

This clonotype was found many times. This rearrangement joins TRBV11-2 to TRBJ2-5, with D hard to call. V lost 7 bases and J 5 bases, leaving 14 bases between the germline ends. The CDR3 totals 13 residues. CDR1 and CDR2 from the germline V gene are SGHAT and FQNNGV. CDR3 nucleotides: TGTGCCAGCACCCCGTGGGCCTTGGAGACCCAGTACTTC. It codes for CASTPWALETQYF.

This clonotype was picked up one time. It is likely a read error, because the conserved phenylalanine at the end of the CDR3 is missing. The chain is built from TRBV20-1 and TRBJ1-2, with D perhaps matching TRBD1 (5 bases). CDR1 is DFQATT and CDR2 is SNEGSKA in the germline V gene (reference sequence). This CDR3 has 14 residues. V shed 3 bases and J shed 6 bases, with 17 bases lying between them. CDR3 loop: CSASQIQGDHGYTL. CDR3 DNA sequence: TGCAGTGCTAGCCAGATCCAGGGCGACCATGGCTACACCCTC.

This clonotype was seen a handful of times. As DNA, the CDR3 is TGTGCCAGCAGTTACGCGGGAGCCGCCTACAATGAGCAGTTCTTC. It translates to CASSYAGAAYNEQFF. This rearrangement joins TRBV6-5 to TRBJ2-1, with 7 bases lining up with TRBD2. The CDR3 is 15 residues long. V was pared by 2 bases and J by 2 bases, with 3 bases of the junction left unmatched. In germline, CDR1 is MNHEY, CDR2 SVGAGI.

A word on this clonotype: A much bigger clone sits one base away, suggesting this may be a read error. The V gene is TRBV6-1, the J gene TRBJ1-2; no firm D call. Trimming left V 4 bases short and J 4 bases short, with 4 bases between. The CDR3 runs to 11 residues. The germline gives CDR1 MNHNS, CDR2 SASEGT. CDR3 bases: TGTGCCAGCAGTGGCAGCTATGGCTACACCTTC. Translated, it gives CASSGSYGYTF.

This clonotype was recorded at least ten times. The rearrangement uses TRBV12-3 or TRBV12-4 and TRBJ2-7; no clear D gene. This CDR3 region has 13 residues. Trimming cost V 1 base and J 7 bases, with 11 bases left between them. The CDR3 DNA reads TGTGCCAGCAGTTTAGTTGTAGGGCGAGAGCAGTACTTC. It is translated as CASSLVVGREQYF.

This clonotype has only a few counts. This chain links TRBV28 with TRBJ1-5; TRBD1 might be the D (6 bases). CDR3 length: 15 amino acids. CDR1 and CDR2 (germline): MDHEN, SYDVKM. V was clipped by 5 bases and J by 5 bases, with 16 bases between them. The CDR3 nucleotides are TGTGCCAGCAGTATTTGGCAGGGGCGAGATCAGCCCCAGCATTTT. It codes for CASSIWQGRDQPQHF.

This clonotype showed up just a few times. This rearrangement joins TRBV4-1 to TRBJ2-1; TRBD2 aligns across 14 bases. The CDR3 covers 17 residues. The germline gives CDR1 MGHRA, CDR2 YSYEKL. V trimming: 2 bases; J trimming: 4 bases; junction bases outside the gene matches: 4. CDR3 sequence: CASSQLGLAGEYNEQFF. DNA for the CDR3: TGCGCCAGCAGCCAACTGGGACTAGCGGGGGAGTACAATGAGCAGTTCTTC.

This clonotype was seen just once. The rearrangement uses TRBV24-1 and TRBJ2-2; tentatively, D is TRBD1 or TRBD2 (6 bases each). Per germline, CDR1 KGHDR and CDR2 SFDVKD. With 4 bases removed from V and 3 bases from J, the gap between germline ends came to 14 bases. The CDR3 spans 16 residues. DNA of the CDR3: TGTGCCACCAGTGAAGACCAGGGGAGGTACACCGGGGAGCTGTTTTTT. It translates to CATSEDQGRYTGELFF.

In regard to this clonotype: At one end, the junction sequence differs from germline, possibly due to a read error. The V gene is TRBV6-2 or TRBV6-3, the J gene TRBJ2-1, with D tentatively TRBD2 (6 bases). CDR1 and CDR2 from the germline V gene are MNHEY and SVGEGT. This CDR3 is built from 13 residues. CDR3 coding DNA: TGTGCCAGCAGCCTCACTAGCTTAAATGAGCTGTTCTTC. This translates into CASSLTSLNELFF.

This clonotype occurred many times. The chain is built from TRBV5-1 and TRBJ2-3, with D perhaps being TRBD1 or TRBD2 (6 bases each). This CDR3 has 16 amino acids. Germline V CDR1 and CDR2: SGHRS, YFSETQ. V lost 4 bases to trimming and J lost 3 bases, with 18 bases between them. Written as DNA, the CDR3 is TGCGCCAGCAGCCCGGGTGGAGGGGGTGGTACAGATACGCAGTATTTT. Translation: CASSPGGGGGTDTQYF.

The CDR3 loop reads CASSQAGLRIGYTF. CDR3 coding DNA: TGTGCCAGCAGCCAAGCTGGCCTACGTATTGGCTACACCTTC. This sequence joins TRBV3-1 and TRBJ1-2; D not certain. The length of the CDR3 is 14 residues. The germline V gene encodes CDR1 LGHDT and CDR2 YNNKEL (reference sequence). The ends were cut back, 1 base at V and 7 bases at J, with 13 bases in the middle.

The table lists this clonotype with many counts. This sequence joins TRBV11-2 and TRBJ1-4; D perhaps matches TRBD1 (5 bases). This CDR3 has 15 amino acids. CDR1 is SGHAT, CDR2 FQNNGV, per germline. The germline V and J ends were trimmed by 1 base and 7 bases, with 13 bases remaining between them. DNA of the CDR3: TGTGCCAGCAGCTTAGGCCAGGGATGGAGTGAAAAACTGTTTTTT. Encoded protein: CASSLGQGWSEKLFF.